The rows below give T cell receptor beta chains drawn from one sample of a study of blood T cells in healthy people across ages. TCRdb independently ran MiXCR on the 5' RACE reads; one entry per CDR3 protein. The sample holds 710,000 or so distinct CDR3 sequences, approximately 22% seen once. The sample taken for sequencing was blood. The receptors were sampled from a man in his sixties or seventies in good health. Both conserved end residues are part of each CDR3. The D gene is left open where the match is weak. A clone size is listed for some rows: how often the clone was seen (once, few, many), or a class if it is expanded.

d_gene	j_gene	len	v_gene	abundance	CDR3nt	CDR3aa
.	TRBJ1-3	15	TRBV7-9	many	TGTGCCAGCAGCTTATACGGGGCCTCTGGAAACACCATATATTTT	CASSLYGASGNTIYF
TRBD1	TRBJ1-4	15	TRBV12-3/TRBV12-4	few	TGTGCCAGCAGTCCACGAGGGGGACAGGGCGAAAAACTGTTTTTT	CASSPRGGQGEKLFF
TRBD2	TRBJ2-3	16	TRBV6-6	.	TGTGCCAGCAGTCCATCGGGACTAGCGGGAACGGATACGCAGTATTTT	CASSPSGLAGTDTQYF
TRBD2	TRBJ2-1	16	TRBV6-2/TRBV6-3	.	TGTGCCAGCACTACTATAGCGGGAGGAGCCAACAATGAGCAGTTCTTC	CASTTIAGGANNEQFF
TRBD1	TRBJ2-5	15	TRBV30	.	TGTGCCTGGAGTGACCTACAGGGGTTTGGAGAGACCCAGTACTTC	CAWSDLQGFGETQYF
.	TRBJ2-1	13	TRBV7-7	.	TGTGCCAGCAGCTTAGACGCATCCGGGGAGCAGTTCTTC	CASSLDASGEQFF
.	TRBJ2-5	15	TRBV12-3/TRBV12-4	few	TGTGCCAGCAGTTTCACTGCCGGGCCCCAAGAGACCCAGTACTTC	CASSFTAGPQETQYF
TRBD1	TRBJ1-5	14	TRBV20-1	few	TGCAGTGCTCTAGGACAGGGGGCTGTTCAGCCCCAGCATTTT	CSALGQGAVQPQHF
.	TRBJ1-3	11	TRBV20-1	.	TGTGGGGGGGAGTCTGGAAACACCATATATTTT	CGGESGNTIYF
.	TRBJ2-2	13	TRBV28	.	TGTGCCAGCAGTTTCCCCCCCGCCGGGGAGCTGTTTTTT	CASSFPPAGELFF
TRBD1	TRBJ2-1	15	TRBV11-2	many	TGTGCCAGCAGCTTTCGGGACAGGGGAAGTAATGAGCAGTTCTTC	CASSFRDRGSNEQFF
TRBD2	TRBJ2-3	16	TRBV5-1	few	TGCGCCAGCAGCTTGGACGGCGGGGGGAGCACAGATACGCAGTATTTT	CASSLDGGGSTDTQYF
.	TRBJ2-4	17	TRBV28	few	TGTGCCAGCAGACCCGTCTTACTAATGGGAGCCAAAAACATTCAGTACTTC	CASRPVLLMGAKNIQYF
.	TRBJ1-6	16	TRBV14	.	TGTGCCAGCAGCCAATGGGGGAGCTCCTATAATTCACCCCTCCACTTT	CASSQWGSSYNSPLHF
TRBD2	TRBJ2-1	17	TRBV20-1	.	TGCAGTGCTAGCCGCACTAGCGGGGTGAGCTCCTACAATGAGCAGTTCTTC	CSASRTSGVSSYNEQFF
.	TRBJ1-2	12	TRBV12-3/TRBV12-4	many	TGCGCCAGCAGCTTGGCCGGAAATGGCTACACCTTC	CASSLAGNGYTF
TRBD1	TRBJ1-5	15	TRBV7-9	few	TGTGCCAGCAGCCAAGGACAGGAGGGCAATCAGCCCCAGCATTTT	CASSQGQEGNQPQHF
.	TRBJ1-4	15	TRBV7-8	few	TGTGCCAGCAGCGTGACGGTTGGAGATAATGAAAAACTGTTTTTT	CASSVTVGDNEKLFF
.	TRBJ1-2	14	TRBV20-1	.	TGCAGTGCTAGTGGGGGGAGGCTTAACTATGGCTACACCTTC	CSASGGRLNYGYTF
.	TRBJ2-5	13	TRBV5-1	.	TGCGCCAGCAGCCCCTTAGCCCGGGAGACCCAGTACTTC	CASSPLARETQYF
TRBD1	TRBJ2-7	20	TRBV3-1	many	TGTGCCAGCAGCCCCTTAAGACGGGGACAGGGAAGTTCGTGGACCTACGAGCAGTACTTC	CASSPLRRGQGSSWTYEQYF
.	TRBJ1-1	14	TRBV3-1	few	TGTGCCAGCAGCCAAGACAGGGGAAGCGCTGAAGCTTTCTTT	CASSQDRGSAEAFF
.	TRBJ1-1	13	TRBV2	few	TGTGCTAGCCGGGTCGGTTTACAAACTGAAGCTTTCTTT	CASRVGLQTEAFF
.	TRBJ2-3	15	TRBV7-2	.	TGTGCCAGCAGCCAGGTGGTAGCGGAAACAGATACGCAGTATTTT	CASSQVVAETDTQYF
.	TRBJ2-3	15	TRBV7-2	.	TGTGCCAGCAGTGTAGTGGACTTCAGCACAGATACGCAGTATTTT	CASSVVDFSTDTQYF
TRBD1	TRBJ1-2	15	TRBV7-9	many	TGTGCCAGCAGCTCACCCGGGACAGGGGTCTATGGCTACACCTTC	CASSSPGTGVYGYTF
TRBD2	TRBJ2-5	16	TRBV6-5	.	TGTGCCAGCAGTTACTCGAGGGCGGGGGGGCAAGAGACCCAGTACTTC	CASSYSRAGGQETQYF
.	TRBJ1-6	19	TRBV20-1	.	TGCAGTGCTAGGGGGCTCGGGGCAGGGAAGGCGACAATGAATTCACCCCTCCACTTT	CSARGLGAGKATMNSPLHF
TRBD1	TRBJ1-1	15	TRBV3-1	few	TGTGCCAGTCGGGCAGGGGGGAGGGTGAACACTGAAGCTTTCTTT	CASRAGGRVNTEAFF
TRBD1	TRBJ2-7	13	TRBV10-2	.	TGCGCCAGCATGGGGGACAGGGGTTACGAGCAGTACTTC	CASMGDRGYEQYF
.	TRBJ2-7	13	TRBV15	.	TGTGCCACCAGCAGAGAAAGAGTCCTGTCCCAGTACTTC	CATSRERVLSQYF
.	TRBJ2-7	15	TRBV28	.	TGTGCCAGCAGTTTTCTGGGTTTGACCTCCTACGAGCAGTACTTC	CASSFLGLTSYEQYF
.	TRBJ2-4	16	TRBV10-3	many	TGTGCCATCGAAGGCGTTGAGAATTTAGCCAAAAACATTCAGTACTTC	CAIEGVENLAKNIQYF
.	TRBJ1-2	14	TRBV3-1	few	TGTGCCAGCAGCCGGGGTCCCACTCTCTATGGCTACACCTTC	CASSRGPTLYGYTF
TRBD1	TRBJ2-2	14	TRBV10-2	few	TGCGCCAGCAGAGACAGGGGAGGCACCGGGGAGCTGTTTTTT	CASRDRGGTGELFF
.	TRBJ2-1	11	TRBV29-1	once	TGCAGCGCCGAACTGATCAATGAGCAGTTCTTC	CSAELINEQFF
.	TRBJ2-1	13	TRBV18	.	TGTGCCAGCTCACCAATGCGGGGCGGGGAGCAGTTCTTC	CASSPMRGGEQFF
.	TRBJ1-1	16	TRBV29-1	.	TGCAGCGTTGAAGTGGAAGGGTTCTCAGACCCGGGAGAAGCTTTCTTT	CSVEVEGFSDPGEAFF